This T cell receptor beta chain was retrieved from a study of blood T cells in healthy people across ages. Study-level information: Every two T cells gave about one barcoded beta molecule via template switching.

A word on this clonotype: The antigen is not known.

In germline, CDR1 is SGHVS, CDR2 FNYEAQ. V lost 3 bases, J lost 8 bases, and 11 bases lay in between. The CDR3 contains 13 residues. Study outcomes and limitations: Per-million-T-cell TCR beta diversity fell roughly linearly with age. Naive CD4+ cell counts and diversity both ran higher in long-lived than in aged donors.

Using a J-beta primer mix together with a sample-barcoded 5' primer, a second PCR was run for roughly 7 to 12 cycles. Through a template-switch adaptor with 12 random nucleotides, each cDNA molecule received a tag. TCRdb reprocessed the 5' RACE reads with MiXCR, giving one entry per CDR3 protein. The table has 650,000 to 950,000 distinct CDR3 sequences, around two fifths seen once. The J gene is TRBJ2-1, the V gene TRBV7-6; D may be TRBD1 or TRBD2 (5 bases each). This TCR came from a man aged 55 to 70 in good health. Sequenced sample: blood. CDR3 nucleotides: TGTGCCAGCAGCTTCGGGGTGGGGGATGAGCAGTTCTTC. This gives the protein CASSFGVGDEQFF.